These 31 T cell receptor beta chains share one sample of origin, sequenced in a study of blood T cells in healthy people across ages. Together with a sample-barcoded 5' primer, a J-beta primer mix was included in a second PCR lasting about 6 to 11 cycles. TCRdb passed the 5' RACE reads through MiXCR, listing each CDR3 protein once. Altogether roughly 800,000 distinct CDR3 sequences are present, about 62% being singletons, with the ten largest covering over 20%. Material: blood. The receptor source for this set is a man aged 25-45 years in good health.

The V and J genes are TRBV7-2 and TRBJ2-7; 9 bases map to TRBD1. Germline V lookup: CDR1 SGHTA, CDR2 FQGNSA. This CDR3 is built from 16 residues. V gave up 4 bases and J gave up 2 bases; unmatched junction bases: 9. DNA for the CDR3: TGTGCCAGCAGCTACCAAGCGGGACAGGGCGCCTACGAGCAGTACTTC. Translation gives CASSYQAGQGAYEQYF.

V gene TRBV15 combines with J gene TRBJ1-2, with D perhaps matching TRBD1 (5 bases). The V end lost 0 bases, the J end lost 2 bases, and 10 bases lay between the germline ends. Germline CDR1 and CDR2: LNHNV and YYDKDF (reference sequence). The CDR3 has 15 amino acids. The CDR3 nucleotides are TGTGCCACCAGCAGAGAAGGGGTTTTAAACTATGGCTACACCTTC. It encodes CATSREGVLNYGYTF.

This chain connects TRBV29-1 to TRBJ2-4; D uncertain. The better agreement between TRBJ2-7 and the DNA end casts doubt on the J call. In germline, CDR1 is SQVTM, CDR2 ANQGSEA. The length of the CDR3 is 12 residues. CDR3 in DNA: TGCAGCGTTCTAGGACGTGTCTACGAGCAGTACTTC. Its protein product is CSVLGRVYEQYF.

This chain links TRBV6-2 or TRBV6-3 with TRBJ2-1; D may be TRBD1 (6 bases). Germline loops: CDR1 MNHEY, CDR2 SVGEGT. There are 13 residues in the CDR3. The V gene lost 7 bases and the J gene lost 9 bases, with 16 bases spanning the gap. The CDR3 bases are TGTGCCAGCACTGACAGGTGGGATGGTGAGCAGTTCTTC. It specifies CASTDRWDGEQFF.

This chain links TRBV4-2 with TRBJ1-3, with D unclear. Trimming cost V 0 bases and J 2 bases, with 5 bases left between them. The CDR3 extends over 14 amino acids. Germline V gene sequence: CDR1 LGHNA, CDR2 YNFKEQ. The CDR3: CASSQDLAGNTIYF. As DNA, the CDR3 is TGTGCCAGCAGCCAAGATTTGGCTGGAAACACCATATATTTT.

The CDR3 DNA is TGCGCCAGCAGCGACGGGCAAAACTACGAGCAGTACTTC. Translating gives CASSDGQNYEQYF. The V gene is TRBV5-1, the J gene TRBJ2-4; D is uncertain. The DNA matches TRBJ2-7 better at its end, which makes the J call doubtful. Germline-derived CDR1 and CDR2 are SGHRS and YFSETQ. CDR3 length: 13 amino acids.

This clonotype was seen a handful of times. The CDR3 DNA reads as TGCAGTGCTCTTTCCCGTGAAGCTTTCTTT. Amino acids: CSALSREAFF. The chain employs TRBV20-1 and TRBJ1-1; D not resolved. The V end lost 5 bases, the J end lost 7 bases, and 8 bases lay between the germline ends. CDR3 length equals 10 residues. Germline V lookup: CDR1 DFQATT, CDR2 SNEGSKA (reference sequence).

The V and J genes are TRBV11-1 and TRBJ2-1, with D possibly being TRBD1 or TRBD2 (5 bases each). The CDR3 sequence is 16 residues long. V shed 5 bases and J shed 2 bases, with 16 bases lying between them. Looked up from germline, CDR1 is SGHAT and CDR2 is FQDESV (reference sequence). The DNA for the CDR3 is TGTGCCAGCAGCAGCCGGGACCCTCGGGCCTACAATGAGCAGTTCTTC. Translation gives CASSSRDPRAYNEQFF.

Details on this clonotype: A much bigger clone sits one base away, suggesting this may be a read error. This sequence joins TRBV20-1 and TRBJ2-4; D possibly uses TRBD1 or TRBD2 (6 bases each). This CDR3 is built from 14 residues. Germline CDR1 reads DFQATT; CDR2 reads SNEGSKA (reference sequence). This CDR3 reads CSARGTGTKYERYF. CDR3 DNA: TGCAGTGCGAGAGGGACTGGGACAAAGTACGAGCGGTACTTC.

This clonotype was detected only once. V is TRBV20-1 and J is TRBJ2-7, with 8 bases fitting TRBD2. CDR1 is DFQATT and CDR2 is SNEGSKA in the germline V gene (reference sequence). V lost 0 bases, J lost 9 bases, and 16 bases stayed unmatched. The CDR3 is 16 amino acids. The CDR3 spells CSARDRSGGLGFVQYF. The CDR3 coding sequence is TGCAGTGCTAGAGATAGGTCGGGAGGGCTAGGTTTTGTGCAGTACTTC.

The CDR3 here is CASRADGEDGYTF. CDR3 nucleotides: TGTGCCAGCAGAGCGGACGGGGAGGATGGCTACACCTTC. V usage is TRBV6-1 and J usage is TRBJ1-2; D gene unclear. Trimming removed 6 bases at V and 6 bases at J, with 14 bases between. The germline CDR1 and CDR2 sequences are MNHNS and SASEGT. CDR3 length equals 13 residues.

The table lists this clonotype with a few counts. The chain has TRBV6-7 and TRBJ2-4; possibly TRBD2 for D (5 bases). TRBV6-7 is an ORF; its function is uncertain. CDR3 length: 11 residues. The CDR3 reads CGARTVRGQYF. DNA of the CDR3: TGTGGTGCTAGGACGGTACGAGGGCAGTACTTC.

CDR3: CASSWGTAYGYTF. DNA for the CDR3: TGTGCCAGCAGCTGGGGGACGGCTTATGGCTACACCTTC. The rearrangement uses TRBV13 and TRBJ1-2; possibly TRBD1 for D (5 bases). The germline V gene has CDR1 PRHDT and CDR2 FYEKMQ (reference sequence). The CDR3 spans 13 residues. The ends were cut back, 4 bases at V and 5 bases at J, with 11 bases in the middle. The full variable domain, with the rest looked up from reference TRBV13 and TRBJ1-2, is AAGVIQSPRHLIKEKRETATLKCYPIPRHDTVYWYQQGPGQDPQFLISFYEKMQSDKGSIPDRFSAQQFSDYHSELNMSSLELGDSALYFCASSWGTAYGYTFGSGTRLTVV.

The chain carries TRBV12-3 or TRBV12-4 and TRBJ2-5; 7 nucleotides line up with TRBD2. The length of the CDR3 is 13 residues. With V trimmed by 6 bases and J by 11 bases, 12 bases remained unmatched. CDR3 DNA sequence: TGTGCCAGCAGCAACGGACTAGTTATTGAGCAGTACTTC. Translation gives CASSNGLVIEQYF.

CDR3 coding DNA: TGTGCCAGCAGTAGCAATGGGCCAGAGTCCTACGAGCAGTACTTC. Translating it yields CASSSNGPESYEQYF. The rearrangement joins TRBV27 to TRBJ2-7; D ambiguous. The CDR3 is 15 residues long. Trimming stripped 5 bases from V and 1 base from J, with 15 bases between. Germline V lookup: CDR1 MNHEY, CDR2 SMNVEV (reference sequence).

The chain joins TRBV5-1 to TRBJ1-5; D remains ambiguous. Per germline, CDR1 SGHRS and CDR2 YFSETQ. V was pared by 3 bases and J by 5 bases, with 9 bases between. The CDR3 loop spans 13 amino acids. CDR3 nucleotide sequence: TGCGCCAGCAGCTCCATCCCGGATCAGCCCCAGCATTTT. Encoded protein: CASSSIPDQPQHF.

The chain is built from TRBV9 and TRBJ2-4; D unresolved. The J call is doubtful: the DNA matches TRBJ2-5 better. Germline V gene lookup returns CDR1 SGDLS and CDR2 YYNGEE. The CDR3 is made up of 15 amino acids. Here the CDR3 reads CASSAARHNGETQYF. The CDR3 DNA sequence: TGTGCCAGCAGCGCAGCAAGACATAATGGGGAGACCCAGTACTTC.

This clonotype was seen repeatedly, ten times or more. This rearrangement joins TRBV6-5 to TRBJ2-6, with unresolved D. Germline lookup yields CDR1 MNHEY and CDR2 SVGAGI. The CDR3 extends over 15 amino acids. With 0 bases removed from V and 3 bases from J, the gap between germline ends came to 6 bases. The CDR3 DNA reads as TGTGCCAGCAGTTACTCAATGGATGGGGCCAACGTCCTGACTTTC. This translates into CASSYSMDGANVLTF.

This clonotype occurred a few times. The genes are TRBV4-3 and TRBJ1-4, with 7 bases fitting TRBD1. After removal of 4 bases from V and 4 bases from J, the junction contained 15 bases not matched to a gene. Germline values: CDR1 LGHNA, CDR2 YSLEER. The CDR3 spans 18 residues. The CDR3 reads CASSLSFISDRNNEKLFF. The CDR3 coding sequence is TGCGCCAGCAGCCTATCCTTTATCTCGGACAGGAATAATGAAAAACTGTTTTTT.

This clonotype showed up just a few times. The chain employs TRBV14 and TRBJ1-2; D unresolved. Germline assignment: CDR1 SGHDN and CDR2 FVKESK. Between the trimmed V and J ends, which lost 3 bases and 6 bases, there was a span of 8 bases. This CDR3 has 12 amino acids. In DNA form, the CDR3 reads TGTGCCAGCAGCCACAATTTCCATGGCTACACCTTC. Translating gives CASSHNFHGYTF.

The rearrangement joins TRBV6-5 to TRBJ2-1, with 7 nucleotides matching TRBD2. Trimming cost V 0 bases and J 8 bases; bases outside gene matches: 13. Germline V CDR1 and CDR2: MNHEY, SVGAGI. The CDR3 length is 17 residues. DNA of the CDR3: TGTGCCAGCAGTTACTCCCCCTTCGCGGGAGCGGTGGATGAGCAGTTCTTC. It translates to CASSYSPFAGAVDEQFF.

The table lists this clonotype with a few counts. This sequence joins TRBV9 and TRBJ2-1; no clear D gene. Germline-derived CDR1 and CDR2 are SGDLS and YYNGEE. The CDR3 is 13 residues long. Trimming took 0 bases from V and 8 from J, leaving 9 bases between them. The CDR3 is CASSVAHRDEQFF. The CDR3 DNA is TGTGCCAGCAGCGTAGCTCATCGCGATGAGCAGTTCTTC. The full variable domain, its missing parts supplied by reference TRBV9 and TRBJ2-1, is DSGVTQTPKHLITATGQRVTLRCSPRSGDLSVYWYQQSLDQGLQFLIQYYNGEERAKGNILERFSAQQFPDLHSELNLSSLELGDSALYFCASSVAHRDEQFFGPGTRLTVL.

The chain carries TRBV6-2 or TRBV6-3 and TRBJ2-1; 9 nucleotides match TRBD2. The germline V gene has CDR1 MNHEY and CDR2 SVGEGT. The CDR3 loop spans 15 amino acids. The junction had 8 bases not matched to a gene; V was cut back by 3 bases and J by 8 bases. The CDR3 DNA follows: TGTGCCAGCAGTTATGAAGCGGGGGGCCGGTATGAGCAGTTCTTC. Its translation is CASSYEAGGRYEQFF.

The chain combines TRBV19 with TRBJ1-1, with a tentative D call TRBD1 (5 bases). Trimming removed 6 bases from V and 1 base from J, with 21 bases in between. CDR1 and CDR2 (germline): LNHDA, SQIVND (reference sequence). CDR3 length: 17 residues. In DNA, the CDR3 is TGTGCCAGTAGCGACCCAGGGCAAGCAAAGGGGAACACTGAAGCTTTCTTT. Its translation: CASSDPGQAKGNTEAFF.

The J gene is TRBJ2-5, the V gene TRBV12-3 or TRBV12-4, with 7 nucleotides matching TRBD1. This CDR3 is built from 14 residues. V dropped 5 bases and J dropped 4; count of bases not matched to a gene: 7. The CDR3 nucleotides read TGTGCCAGCAGTGTAACAGGGGTCGGAGAGACCCAGTACTTC. It specifies CASSVTGVGETQYF.

The CDR3 bases are TGTGCCACCAGTGATCTACGGACTAGCGGGGGTTTCAATGAGCAGTTCTTC. It codes for CATSDLRTSGGFNEQFF. The rearrangement joins TRBV24-1 to TRBJ2-1; TRBD2 matches 13 bases. Germline-derived CDR1 and CDR2 are KGHDR and SFDVKD. V shed 3 bases, J shed 6 bases, and the junction held 7 bases outside the gene matches. There are 17 residues in the CDR3.

This clonotype was counted between two and nine times. This sequence joins TRBV7-2 and TRBJ2-2; no clear D. This CDR3 region has 13 residues. Germline values: CDR1 SGHTA, CDR2 FQGNSA. Trimming took off 2 bases at V and 6 bases at J, with 7 bases between the two ends. The CDR3 is CASSLSMAGELFF. CDR3 DNA: TGTGCCAGCAGCTTATCTATGGCCGGGGAGCTGTTTTTT. Complete variable domain (other parts from reference TRBV7-2 and TRBJ2-2): GAGVSQSPSNKVTEKGKDVELRCDPISGHTALYWYRQSLGQGLEFLIYFQGNSAPDKSGLPSDRFSAERTGGSVSTLTIQRTQQEDSAVYLCASSLSMAGELFFGEGSRLTVL.

The chain links TRBV13 to TRBJ2-1; no clear D. Germline V lookup: CDR1 PRHDT, CDR2 FYEKMQ (reference sequence). The CDR3 is made up of 13 amino acids. V lost 7 bases, J lost 7 bases, and 14 bases lay in between. The CDR3 region is CASTPVRRNEQFF. The CDR3 DNA reads TGTGCCAGCACCCCTGTCCGGCGTAATGAGCAGTTCTTC. Supplemented by reference TRBV13 and TRBJ2-1, the full variable domain reads AAGVIQSPRHLIKEKRETATLKCYPIPRHDTVYWYQQGPGQDPQFLISFYEKMQSDKGSIPDRFSAQQFSDYHSELNMSSLELGDSALYFCASTPVRRNEQFFGPGTRLTVL.

Only one count was recorded for this clonotype. The chain employs TRBV6-1 and TRBJ2-5, with 11 bases that match TRBD2. CDR1 and CDR2 (germline): MNHNS, SASEGT. The CDR3 totals 15 residues. Trimming took 6 bases from V and 5 from J; bases not matched to a gene: 8. In DNA form, the CDR3 reads TGTGCCAGCAGGGGTAGCGGGGGGGCCTGGGAGACCCAGTACTTC. This encodes CASRGSGGAWETQYF.

This sequence joins TRBV2 and TRBJ2-1; weak D call: TRBD1 (5 bases). The CDR3 has 13 amino acids. The ends were cut back, 6 bases at V and 4 bases at J, with 10 bases in the middle. Germline CDR1 reads SNHLY; CDR2 reads FYNNEI. The CDR3 DNA is TGTGCCAGCAGGGTACAGGAATACAATGAGCAGTTCTTC. It yields the protein CASRVQEYNEQFF.

This chain joins TRBV14 and TRBJ1-2; D ambiguous. CDR1 is SGHDN, CDR2 FVKESK, per germline. V was pared by 2 bases and J by 6 bases, with 13 bases between. This CDR3 comprises 14 residues. The CDR3 loop is CASSQWELSDGYTF. The CDR3 region has the DNA TGTGCCAGCAGCCAATGGGAATTATCTGATGGCTACACCTTC. Variable domain in full (rest from reference TRBV14 and TRBJ1-2): EAGVTQFPSHSVIEKGQTVTLRCDPISGHDNLYWYRRVMGKEIKFLLHFVKESKQDESGMPNNRFLAERTGGTYSTLKVQPAELEDSGVYFCASSQWELSDGYTFGSGTRLTVV.